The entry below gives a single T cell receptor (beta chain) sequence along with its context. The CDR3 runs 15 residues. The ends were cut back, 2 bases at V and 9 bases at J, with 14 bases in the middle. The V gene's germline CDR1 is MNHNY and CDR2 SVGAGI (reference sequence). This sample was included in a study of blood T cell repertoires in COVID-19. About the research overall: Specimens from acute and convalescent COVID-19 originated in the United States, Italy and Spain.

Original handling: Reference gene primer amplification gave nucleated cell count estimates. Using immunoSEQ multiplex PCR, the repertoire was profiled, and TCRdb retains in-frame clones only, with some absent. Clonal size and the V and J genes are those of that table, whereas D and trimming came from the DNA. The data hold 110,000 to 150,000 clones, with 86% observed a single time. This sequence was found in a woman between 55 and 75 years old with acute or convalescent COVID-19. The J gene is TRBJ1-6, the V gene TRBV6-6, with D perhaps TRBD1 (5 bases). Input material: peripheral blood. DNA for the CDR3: TGTGCCAGCAGTTACCGGGGGGGTGAGGTTTCACCCCTCCACTTT. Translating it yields CASSYRGGEVSPLHF.